Following are 7 T cell receptor beta chains from one sample sequenced in a study of human T cells and chemical hapten exposure. The time point here: pre-sensitization, week 0. Described treatment: therapeutic diphenylcyclopropenone sensitization with weekly scalp DPC. A single record per CDR3 protein comes from TCRdb applying MiXCR to the RACE reads. The table includes approximately 260,000 distinct CDR3 sequences, 7.5% to 8% detected once. This sample comprised whole blood, obtained in connection with sensitization to the hapten diphenylcyclopropenone (DPC). The receptors stem from a young man with alopecia areata. Some clones in this sample may be carry-over from other donors' samples.

This clonotype was found once. A much larger clone lies one base from this, so it may be a read error. This CDR3 is missing its conserved last phenylalanine or tryptophan, likely due to a read error. This chain uses TRBV20-1 with TRBJ1-1, with D perhaps TRBD1 (6 bases). CDR3 length: 14 amino acids. V dropped 0 bases and J dropped 0 bases, with 8 bases sitting between them. Germline CDR1 DFQATT, CDR2 SNEGSKA (reference sequence). The CDR3 loop reads CSARDQGMNTEAFL. The CDR3 bases are TGCAGTGCTAGAGACCAGGGGATGAACACTGAAGCTTTCCTT.

CDR3 coding DNA: TGTGCCAGCAGCGTCATGGGGAGCTCCTATAATTCACCCCTCCACTTT. Protein product: CASSVMGSSYNSPLHF. The rearrangement links TRBV9 to TRBJ1-6, with unresolved D. The germline gives CDR1 SGDLS, CDR2 YYNGEE. The CDR3 covers 16 residues. V was cut by 2 bases and J by 0 bases, with 9 bases left in between. The full variable domain, in which reference TRBV9 and TRBJ1-6 provide the parts outside the CDR3, is DSGVTQTPKHLITATGQRVTLRCSPRSGDLSVYWYQQSLDQGLQFLIQYYNGEERAKGNILERFSAQQFPDLHSELNLSSLELGDSALYFCASSVMGSSYNSPLHFGNGTRLTVT.

This clonotype was seen repeatedly, ten times or more. The V gene is TRBV24-1, the J gene TRBJ2-1, with D perhaps matching TRBD1 (6 bases). V was cut by 3 bases and J by 8 bases, with 13 bases left in between. Germline V lookup: CDR1 KGHDR, CDR2 SFDVKD. CDR3 length: 14 amino acids. The CDR3 nucleotides read TGTGCCACCAGTGATAGTACAGGGATCGATGAGCAGTTCTTC. It yields the protein CATSDSTGIDEQFF.

The chain has TRBV6-2 or TRBV6-3 and TRBJ2-1; the D is unclear. The CDR3 has 13 residues. V dropped 5 bases and J dropped 3 bases, with 8 bases sitting between them. Germline CDR1 MNHEY, CDR2 SVGEGT. The chain's CDR3 is CASSTEVYNEQFF. The CDR3 DNA reads as TGTGCCAGCAGTACCGAGGTCTACAATGAGCAGTTCTTC.

This clonotype was recorded at least ten times. The V call is TRBV4-3, the J call TRBJ1-1, with 9 bases aligning to TRBD1. Looked up from germline, CDR1 is LGHNA and CDR2 is YSLEER. After removal of 0 bases from V and 0 bases from J, the junction contained 5 bases not matched to a gene. This CDR3 contains 17 residues. The CDR3 spells CASSQDGDRGLNTEAFF. DNA for the CDR3: TGCGCCAGCAGCCAAGATGGAGACAGGGGGTTGAACACTGAAGCTTTCTTT.

This clonotype came up a few times. V is TRBV29-1 and J is TRBJ2-5, with D possibly TRBD2 on 5 matching bases. Deletions cut 6 bases from V and 3 bases from J, with 5 bases between. Germline V CDR1 and CDR2: SQVTM, ANQGSEA. This CDR3 spans 10 amino acids. The CDR3 DNA follows: TGCAGCGTGGGAGAAGAGACCCAGTACTTC. This sequence encodes CSVGEETQYF. Combining the CDR3 with reference TRBV29-1 and TRBJ2-5 gives the whole variable domain SAVISQKPSRDICQRGTSLTIQCQVDSQVTMMFWYRQQPGQSLTLIATANQGSEATYESGFVIDKFPISRPNLTFSTLTVSNMSPEDSSIYLCSVGEETQYFGPGTRLLVL.

This clonotype was found a few times. This rearrangement joins TRBV4-3 to TRBJ1-5; 10 positions match TRBD1. The CDR3 consists of 20 residues. V shed 0 bases and J 3 bases; nucleotides not matched to a gene: 14. Germline CDR1 LGHNA, CDR2 YSLEER. The CDR3 region has the DNA TGCGCCAGCAGCCAAGATTTCCCCGACAGGGGGCGGCGTGACAATCAGCCCCAGCATTTT. Protein: CASSQDFPDRGRRDNQPQHF.